Presented here are 17 T cell receptor beta chains from one specimen sequenced in a study of blood T cell repertoires in COVID-19. Assay used: immunoSEQ multiplex PCR; TCRdb lists only in-frame clones, some missing. The sample holds some 260,000 clones, around four fifths seen once. The sequenced material came from peripheral blood. Every receptor here comes from a woman in her 40s with active or convalescent COVID-19.

CDR3 nucleotides: TGTGCCAGCAGCTCGACGAGGGTAGATAATGAGCAGTTCTTC. Translating it yields CASSSTRVDNEQFF. The rearrangement uses TRBV11-2 and TRBJ2-1; a weak D match, TRBD2 (5 bases). Germline CDR1 reads SGHAT; CDR2 reads FQNNGV. V was trimmed by 4 bases and J by 7 bases, leaving 14 bases between them. The CDR3 covers 14 residues.

This chain joins TRBV6-6 and TRBJ1-4; no firm D call. The CDR3 covers 11 residues. V lost 6 bases to trimming and J lost 12 bases, with 11 bases between them. Germline CDR1 and CDR2: MNHNY and SVGAGI (reference sequence). The CDR3 reads CASSQSEELFF. The CDR3 DNA sequence: TGTGCCAGCAGCCAGTCTGAGGAACTGTTTTTT.

The chain couples TRBV6-1 to TRBJ2-1; D unclear. Germline loops: CDR1 MNHNS, CDR2 SASEGT. V lost 2 bases, J lost 10 bases, and 12 bases lay in between. The CDR3 spans 13 residues. The CDR3: CASSEPKAREQFF. The CDR3 DNA reads as TGTGCCAGCAGTGAACCAAAAGCGCGGGAGCAGTTCTTC.

This clone appeared a few times. CDR3 sequence reads: CASSSDSVASPLHF. CDR3 DNA sequence: TGCGCCAGCAGCTCGGACTCGGTTGCCTCACCCCTCCACTTT. V usage is TRBV5-1 and J usage is TRBJ1-6; the D is unclear. Trimming stripped 3 bases from V and 10 bases from J, with 14 bases between. From germline, CDR1 is SGHRS and CDR2 YFSETQ. CDR3 length: 14 amino acids. Together with reference TRBV5-1 and TRBJ1-6, the CDR3 gives the full variable domain: KAGVTQTPRYLIKTRGQQVTLSCSPISGHRSVSWYQQTPGQGLQFLFEYFSETQRNKGNFPGRFSGRQFSNSRSEMNVSTLELGDSALYLCASSSDSVASPLHFGNGTRLTVT.

This clone was observed a single time. The gene calls are TRBV5-1 and TRBJ2-7; D unclear. Germline-derived CDR1 and CDR2 are SGHRS and YFSETQ. The CDR3 is made up of 14 amino acids. Trimming left V 4 bases short and J 5 bases short, with 16 bases between. CDR3 sequence: CASSENKARDEQYF. CDR3 DNA: TGCGCCAGCAGCGAGAATAAGGCTCGGGACGAGCAGTACTTC.

The chain couples TRBV28 to TRBJ1-1; perhaps TRBD1 as D (6 bases). Germline V gene sequence: CDR1 MDHEN, CDR2 SYDVKM. This CDR3 contains 14 residues. V lost 5 bases and J 4 bases, leaving 14 bases between the germline ends. CDR3 in amino acids: CASSLQLRGTEAFF. The CDR3 DNA reads as TGTGCCAGCAGTCTACAACTCAGGGGCACTGAAGCTTTCTTT.

This clone was recorded many times. The CDR3 nucleotides are TGTGCCAGCAGCCCACAGGGGGTATTGGGGGCCAACGTCCTGACTTTC. Translation: CASSPQGVLGANVLTF. This chain connects TRBV5-4 to TRBJ2-6; 8 bases map to TRBD1. The J segment lost 4 bases and the V segment lost 4 bases, leaving 7 bases of the junction unmatched. The germline gives CDR1 SGHNT, CDR2 YYREEE (reference sequence). This CDR3 is 16 amino acids long. The variable domain in full, with the rest retrieved from reference TRBV5-4 and TRBJ2-6, is ETGVTQSPTHLIKTRGQQVTLRCSSQSGHNTVSWYQQALGQGPQFIFQYYREEENGRGNFPPRFSGLQFPNYSSELNVNALELDDSALYLCASSPQGVLGANVLTFGAGSRLTVL.

The gene calls are TRBV27 and TRBJ2-6, with D unresolved. The CDR3 consists of 16 residues. The germline V gene has CDR1 MNHEY and CDR2 SMNVEV (reference sequence). Trimming took 1 base from V and 0 from J, leaving 7 bases between them. CDR3 region: CASSLLAASGANVLTF. The CDR3 DNA reads TGTGCCAGCAGTTTATTGGCGGCCTCTGGGGCCAACGTCCTGACTTTC.

This clone was seen once. The V and J genes are TRBV19 and TRBJ1-5; TRBD1 matches 7 bases. Losses at the gene ends were 7 bases for V and 0 bases for J; bases not matched to a gene: 6. The CDR3 has 15 residues. CDR1 and CDR2 from the germline V gene are LNHDA and SQIVND (reference sequence). CDR3 region: CASNRQGPSNQPQHF. DNA of the CDR3: TGTGCCAGTAATAGACAGGGCCCTAGCAATCAGCCCCAGCATTTT.

J is TRBJ1-1 and V is TRBV5-4; 8 positions match TRBD1. CDR1 SGHNT and CDR2 YYREEE come from the germline V gene (reference sequence). The CDR3 extends over 15 amino acids. Unmatched junction bases numbered 10, after V lost 3 bases and J lost 6 bases. CDR3 coding DNA: TGTGCCAGCAGCTCCTACCGGGACAGGAGCCCTGAAGCTTTCTTT. This codes for CASSSYRDRSPEAFF.

This chain uses TRBV4-1 with TRBJ2-2; 10 bases agree with TRBD1. Germline values: CDR1 MGHRA, CDR2 YSYEKL. V was pared by 1 base and J by 5 bases, with 4 bases of the junction left unmatched. The CDR3 length is 16 residues. The CDR3 nucleotides are TGCGCCAGCAGCCAAGGTGGACAGGGGGTTACCGGGGAGCTGTTTTTT. Its protein product is CASSQGGQGVTGELFF.

J is TRBJ1-5 and V is TRBV12-3 or TRBV12-4, with a weak D call TRBD1 (5 bases). Trimming stripped 7 bases from V and 7 bases from J, with 14 bases between. CDR3 length: 13 residues. The CDR3 reads CASTPSRAQPQHF. CDR3 nucleotides: TGTGCCAGCACCCCCAGCAGGGCACAGCCCCAGCATTTT.

The J gene is TRBJ2-3, the V gene TRBV13, with 13 positions matching TRBD2. Per germline, CDR1 PRHDT and CDR2 FYEKMQ (reference sequence). The trim removed 2 bases at V and 1 base at J, leaving 12 bases unmatched. CDR3 length equals 20 residues. The CDR3 here is CASSLRITSGGALGTDTQYF. The CDR3, as DNA: TGTGCCAGCAGCTTAAGGATCACTAGCGGGGGGGCCTTGGGCACAGATACGCAGTATTTT.

This chain connects TRBV4-1 to TRBJ2-2; the match to TRBD2 covers 9 bases. The CDR3 has 16 residues. Germline lookup yields CDR1 MGHRA and CDR2 YSYEKL. Losses at the gene ends were 2 bases for V and 4 bases for J; bases not matched to a gene: 5. This CDR3 is CASSQTAGGFTGELFF. The CDR3 DNA reads as TGCGCCAGCAGCCAAACCGCGGGGGGGTTCACCGGGGAGCTGTTTTTT.

This clone was seen a single time. DNA of the CDR3: TGTGCCAGCATGGGGTGGACAGGGGGATCCTATAATTCACCCCTCCACTTT. Protein: CASMGWTGGSYNSPLHF. This rearrangement joins TRBV27 to TRBJ1-6; TRBD1 agrees at 10 bases. The germline gives CDR1 MNHEY, CDR2 SMNVEV (reference sequence). J lost 1 base, V lost 7 bases, and 7 bases had no gene match. CDR3 length: 17 amino acids.

V is TRBV12-3 or TRBV12-4 and J is TRBJ1-5; D is perhaps TRBD1 (6 bases). This CDR3 contains 13 residues. V was shortened by 6 bases and J by 2 bases, with 8 bases between the two germline ends. Written as DNA, the CDR3 is TGTGCCAGCAGCAGGGGAGGCAATCAGCCCCAGCATTTT. Protein: CASSRGGNQPQHF.

V gene TRBV7-9 combines with J gene TRBJ1-2; 8 nucleotides line up with TRBD1. This CDR3 region has 16 residues. Trimming removed 5 bases from V and 4 bases from J; junction bases left unmatched: 12. CDR1 SEHNR and CDR2 FQNEAQ come from the germline V gene (reference sequence). The CDR3 region has the DNA TGTGCCAGCAGCCCAGTTGGACAGGGTTTTTTCTATGGCTACACCTTC. This gives the protein CASSPVGQGFFYGYTF.